This is a list of T cell receptor beta chains from one sample in a study of identical twins. Each CDR3 protein gets one entry after TCRdb re-called the 5' RACE reads with MiXCR. The sample carries roughly 690,000 distinct CDR3 sequences, 21% recorded once. This sample was shared with a second study, whose subject was T cells expressing NK-cell markers.

Input material: PBMCs. Receptors were obtained from a woman under 30 in good health. The CDR3 runs from the conserved cysteine through the conserved F or W. D genes are given only for firm matches. Not all rows give a size; the values are once, few, many and, for expanded clones, a class.

d_call clone_size j_call v_call cdr3_aa cdr3_nt
TRBD1 few TRBJ2-7 TRBV20-1 CSARRGPAYEQYF TGCAGTGCTAGAAGGGGGCCCGCCTACGAGCAGTACTTC
. . TRBJ2-7 TRBV6-1 CASSLMLVEQYF TGTGCCAGCAGCTTAATGTTGGTCGAGCAGTACTTC
. few TRBJ2-3 TRBV20-1 CSGLGGSFTQYF TGCAGTGGACTAGGGGGCTCCTTTACGCAGTATTTT
TRBD1 . TRBJ2-1 TRBV6-1 CASLDRGLSYNEQFF TGTGCCAGCCTTGACAGGGGACTCTCCTACAATGAGCAGTTCTTC
. few TRBJ2-2 TRBV4-3 CASSQDLRGVTGELFF TGCGCCAGCAGCCAAGATCTCAGGGGGGTCACCGGGGAGCTGTTTTTT
. . TRBJ2-5 TRBV11-2 CASSFKQETQYF TGTGCCAGCAGCTTCAAGCAAGAGACCCAGTACTTC
TRBD2 . TRBJ2-1 TRBV20-1 CSATGGGKSSSYNEQFF TGCAGTGCTACCGGGGGGGGGAAATCAAGCTCCTACAATGAGCAGTTCTTC
. few TRBJ1-4 TRBV5-1 CASSFINLFF TGCGCCAGCAGCTTCATTAACCTGTTTTTT
TRBD1 . TRBJ1-1 TRBV7-2 CASSYAGGNTEAFF TGTGCCAGCAGCTACGCAGGGGGGAACACTGAAGCTTTCTTT
TRBD2 . TRBJ2-7 TRBV20-1 CSARDGGGVEQYF TGCAGTGCTAGAGATGGGGGGGGAGTCGAGCAGTACTTC
TRBD2 . TRBJ2-7 TRBV7-4 CASTTGVPTSGDFPYEQYF TGTGCCAGCACCACAGGGGTCCCGACTAGCGGGGACTTCCCCTACGAGCAGTACTTC
. . TRBJ2-3 TRBV7-9 CASTPASTQYF TGTGCCAGCACTCCGGCCAGTACGCAGTATTTT
TRBD1 many TRBJ2-7 TRBV12-3/TRBV12-4 CASRGQGASGGFLYEQYF TGTGCCAGCAGAGGACAGGGGGCAAGCGGGGGGTTCCTTTACGAGCAGTACTTC
. few TRBJ2-7 TRBV5-1 CASSLETLSSYEQYF TGCGCCAGCAGCTTGGAGACCCTCAGCTCCTACGAGCAGTACTTC
. . TRBJ2-5 TRBV12-3/TRBV12-4 CASSFRPEETQYF TGTGCCAGCAGTTTTCGTCCCGAAGAGACCCAGTACTTC
. few TRBJ1-1 TRBV5-1 CASSLSVGYNTEAFF TGCGCCAGCAGCTTGTCGGTAGGGTACAACACTGAAGCTTTCTTT
. . TRBJ2-7 TRBV5-1 CASSSAGPRSEQYF TGCGCCAGCAGCTCTGCGGGGCCCCGATCCGAGCAGTACTTC
. many TRBJ2-7 TRBV20-1 CSARRTSGYYEQYF TGCAGTGCTAGAAGGACGTCAGGGTACTACGAGCAGTACTTC
TRBD2 few TRBJ2-7 TRBV5-1 CASSSRTSGGAYEQYF TGCGCCAGCAGCTCCCGGACTAGCGGTGGGGCCTACGAGCAGTACTTC
. many TRBJ1-6 TRBV20-1 CSASPSADSPLHF TGCAGTGCTAGTCCCAGTGCCGATTCACCCCTCCACTTT
. . TRBJ2-7 TRBV10-3 CAISGAGYEQYF TGTGCCATCAGTGGGGCGGGGTACGAGCAGTACTTC
TRBD2 . TRBJ2-1 TRBV20-1 CSARGISGIAYNEQFF TGCAGTGCTAGAGGTATTAGCGGGATAGCCTACAATGAGCAGTTCTTC
. . TRBJ2-7 TRBV6-6 CASSFNVYYEQYF TGTGCCAGCAGTTTCAACGTGTACTACGAGCAGTACTTC
. few TRBJ1-2 TRBV6-5 CASSYRGRLVGYGYTF TGTGCCAGCAGTTACAGAGGACGATTAGTAGGATATGGCTACACCTTC
TRBD2 few TRBJ2-3 TRBV2 CASSGLAGDDTQYF TGTGCCAGCAGTGGACTAGCGGGAGACGATACGCAGTATTTT
. many TRBJ1-1 TRBV5-1 CASSLLREGTEAFF TGCGCCAGCAGCTTGTTAAGGGAAGGTACTGAAGCTTTCTTT
. . TRBJ1-4 TRBV29-1 CSVEGGGGNEKLFF TGCAGCGTTGAAGGAGGAGGGGGAAATGAAAAACTGTTTTTT
. many TRBJ2-2 TRBV6-2/TRBV6-3 CASSYGLTGELFF TGTGCCAGCAGTTACGGGCTCACCGGGGAGCTGTTTTTT
TRBD2 few TRBJ2-5 TRBV5-1 CASSFGGVQETQYF TGTGCCAGCAGCTTTGGGGGGGTACAAGAGACCCAGTACTTC
TRBD2 many TRBJ2-1 TRBV10-3 CAISESDGGGGYEQFF TGTGCCATCAGTGAGTCTGACGGCGGGGGGGGGTATGAGCAGTTCTTC
. many TRBJ2-3 TRBV7-9 CASSRPRDTQYF TGTGCCAGCAGCCGTCCACGGGATACGCAGTATTTT
TRBD2 many TRBJ2-3 TRBV6-4 CASSGTSGTDTQYF TGTGCCAGCAGTGGGACTAGCGGCACAGATACGCAGTATTTT
. few TRBJ2-1 TRBV12-3/TRBV12-4 CASTPWGVPYNEQFF TGTGCCAGCACCCCATGGGGAGTCCCCTACAATGAGCAGTTCTTC
TRBD1 . TRBJ1-2 TRBV20-1 CSATPTARGFYGYTF TGCAGTGCTACCCCGACAGCCAGGGGGTTCTATGGCTACACCTTC
. . TRBJ2-3 TRBV11-2 CASSLALDYTDTQYF TGTGCCAGCAGCTTGGCCTTAGATTACACAGATACGCAGTATTTT
. many TRBJ2-5 TRBV20-1 CSARDLETQYF TGCAGTGCTAGAGATCTAGAGACCCAGTACTTC
. few TRBJ1-5 TRBV10-1 CASSRRQASRAGQPQHF TGCGCCAGCAGCCGCCGACAGGCAAGCAGGGCTGGTCAGCCCCAGCATTTT
TRBD1 . TRBJ2-7 TRBV7-2 CASTQDRGSYYEQYF TGTGCCAGCACCCAAGACAGGGGCTCCTACTACGAGCAGTACTTC
TRBD1 . TRBJ1-1 TRBV20-1 CSARSGQGDTEAFF TGCAGTGCTAGGTCGGGACAGGGAGACACTGAAGCTTTCTTT
. few TRBJ2-1 TRBV20-1 CSARIEEQFF TGCAGTGCTAGAATAGAAGAGCAGTTCTTC
. . TRBJ2-2 TRBV29-1 CSVEMAAQDGELFF TGCAGCGTTGAAATGGCAGCCCAAGACGGGGAGCTGTTTTTT
. few TRBJ1-1 TRBV6-1 CASSEAYEAFF TGTGCCAGCAGTGAAGCTTATGAAGCTTTCTTT
TRBD2 few TRBJ2-1 TRBV5-1 CASRSLAGAQRSSYNEQFF TGCGCCAGCAGATCATTAGCGGGGGCCCAACGGAGCTCCTACAATGAGCAGTTCTTC
TRBD1 few TRBJ1-1 TRBV29-1 CSVGRFGTGLNTEAFF TGCAGCGTCGGTCGCTTCGGGACAGGGTTGAATACTGAAGCTTTCTTT
. few TRBJ2-1 TRBV27 CASGRDSSSYNEQFF TGTGCCAGCGGCCGTGACAGTAGCTCCTACAATGAGCAGTTCTTC
TRBD1 few TRBJ1-1 TRBV6-5 CASSYSGTGLNTEAFF TGTGCCAGCAGTTACTCCGGGACAGGGCTGAACACTGAAGCTTTCTTT
. few TRBJ2-7 TRBV6-5 CASSYFAARVEQYF TGTGCCAGCAGTTACTTCGCTGCGCGGGTCGAGCAGTACTTC
. . TRBJ1-1 TRBV6-1 CASHYLIGINTEAFF TGTGCCAGCCACTATCTTATAGGGATCAACACTGAAGCTTTCTTT
. few TRBJ2-7 TRBV11-2 CASSFFPGAYFWQYF TGTGCCAGCAGCTTCTTCCCGGGAGCCTACTTCTGGCAGTACTTC
TRBD1 . TRBJ2-5 TRBV7-9 CASSSAPGTGYQETQYF TGTGCCAGCAGCTCCGCTCCGGGGACAGGGTACCAAGAGACCCAGTACTTC
TRBD1 . TRBJ2-7 TRBV20-1 CSASMTGGREQYF TGCAGTGCTAGTATGACAGGGGGCCGCGAGCAGTACTTC
. . TRBJ1-2 TRBV10-1 CASSESGVKGYTF TGCGCCAGCAGTGAGTCCGGGGTAAAGGGCTACACCTTC
TRBD1 . TRBJ2-5 TRBV5-6 CASSLLDRQGETQYF TGTGCCAGCAGCCTGCTGGACCGACAGGGCGAGACCCAGTACTTC
. few TRBJ2-6 TRBV2 CASSEGGGYSGANVLTF TGTGCCAGCAGTGAGGGGGGCGGCTACTCTGGGGCCAACGTCCTGACTTTC
. . TRBJ2-5 TRBV7-2 CASSLAGIRETQYF TGTGCCAGCAGCTTAGCGGGTATCCGAGAGACCCAGTACTTC
. . TRBJ2-1 TRBV20-1 CSARDPDGRYEQFF TGCAGTGCTAGAGACCCCGACGGGCGGTATGAGCAGTTCTTC
. . TRBJ2-1 TRBV5-1 CASSFSGEPEMEQFF TGCGCCAGCAGCTTTAGTGGGGAACCGGAAATGGAGCAGTTCTTC
. few TRBJ2-7 TRBV20-1 CSAKPGASYEQYF TGCAGTGCTAAGCCCGGAGCCTCCTACGAGCAGTACTTC
TRBD2 . TRBJ2-7 TRBV20-1 CSASLAGAGQYF TGCAGTGCTAGCCTAGCGGGAGCGGGGCAGTACTTC
. . TRBJ2-6 TRBV29-1 CSVRGTVSSGANVLTF TGCAGCGTGAGGGGGACCGTGAGCTCTGGGGCCAACGTCCTGACTTTC